This T cell receptor (beta chain) was profiled in a study of shared clonotypes between healthy human individuals. On the study more broadly: The donors, two women and three men, were aged 18 to 49.

This clone was recorded a few times. Its target is not known. The identical CDR3 is also encoded by other nucleotide sequences in the sample. The trim removed 3 bases at V and 3 bases at J, leaving 2 bases unmatched. Germline CDR1 and CDR2: SGHRS and YFSETQ. This CDR3 region has 15 residues. General study findings and limits: The expectation was that sequencing depth would affect clonotype sharing among donors. Clonotypes which were not shared had lower generation probabilities than clonotypes that all four donors shared.

Under the authors' procedure: ImmunoSEQ yielded junction-only sequences lacking quality scores, so filtering differed. Some clones are missing from TCRdb's copy, which holds only in-frame ones; the method was immunoSEQ multiplex PCR. V, J and clone size were drawn from that table, and D and trimming were deduced from the DNA. The sample carries fewer than 3 million clones, under 95% recorded once. Sample: naive CD4+ T cells from PBMCs. The subset was: CD45RA+ positively selected. The TCR was taken from a man between 18 and 35 years old in good health. Some clones in this sample may be carry-over from other donors' samples. The chain combines TRBV5-1 with TRBJ2-7; 14 bases line up with TRBD2. CDR3 DNA sequence: TGCGCCAGCAGCTGGGGGACTAGCGGGAGCTACGAGCAGTACTTC. Translated, it gives CASSWGTSGSYEQYF.